This is a list of T cell receptor beta chains from one sample in a study of T-cell memory formation after mild COVID-19. TCRdb passed the 5' RACE reads through MiXCR, listing each CDR3 protein once. Altogether 350,000 to 450,000 distinct CDR3 sequences are present, 20% to 30% being singletons, with the ten largest covering around 8.7%. Sequencing was performed on PBMCs or a T cell subset sorted from them (not recorded which). These receptors were taken from an adult woman who had mild COVID-19 (a few samples of this study predate the infection). Cell type and time point are not known. The CDR3 runs from the conserved cysteine through the conserved F or W. The D gene is left open where the match is weak. Not every row has a clone size; where given, it reads once, few, many or a size class.

>TRBV3-1|.|TRBJ2-1|.
TGTGCCAGCAGCCAACATCGGCTTAGATTGGTCTTC
CASSQHRLRLVF
>TRBV12-3/TRBV12-4|TRBD2|TRBJ2-2|few
TGTGCCAGCAGTCCTAGGGACTACGGGGAGCTGTTTTTT
CASSPRDYGELFF
>TRBV2|.|TRBJ2-5|.
TGTGCCAGCAGTGAAGCTGTGATGCAAGAGACCCAGTACTTC
CASSEAVMQETQYF
>TRBV7-9|.|TRBJ2-1|.
TGTGCCAGCAGCTCGAGTGGGGATGAGCAGTTCTTC
CASSSSGDEQFF
>TRBV7-9|.|TRBJ1-4|few
TGTGCCAGCAGCTTAGCGGGGAGCCCTAATGAAAAACTGTTTTTT
CASSLAGSPNEKLFF
>TRBV7-6|TRBD1|TRBJ2-2|.
TGTGCCTCTCGGCGGACAGGGGGATCATCTGGGGAGCTGTTTTTT
CASRRTGGSSGELFF
>TRBV15|TRBD1|TRBJ2-5|.
TGTGCCACCAGCAGGGGGACAGCTGGCCAAGAGACCCAGTACTTC
CATSRGTAGQETQYF
>TRBV20-1|TRBD1|TRBJ1-4|.
TGCAGTGCTGGGGGGCGACAGGGGGCCGTTGAAAAACTGTTTTTT
CSAGGRQGAVEKLFF
>TRBV7-9|.|TRBJ2-7|.
TGTGCCAGCAGCTTGGGTCCGGGACACTACGAGCAGTACTTC
CASSLGPGHYEQYF
>TRBV23-1|TRBD2|TRBJ2-1|few
TGCGCCAGCAGCCCGGACTCTTTCGGGGGGGCCTTATACAATGAGCAGTTCTTC
CASSPDSFGGALYNEQFF
>TRBV12-3/TRBV12-4|.|TRBJ2-3|many
TGTGCCAGCAGCTTAAGGGCCGGGACAGATACGCAGTATTTT
CASSLRAGTDTQYF
>TRBV6-5|TRBD1|TRBJ2-7|.
TGTGCCAGCAGCTGGCCGGGACAGGGATCCGAGCAGTACTTC
CASSWPGQGSEQYF
>TRBV20-1|TRBD2|TRBJ2-2|.
TGCAGTGCTAGCTCGGGGGAGGGTTACGGGGAGCTGTTTTTT
CSASSGEGYGELFF
>TRBV13|.|TRBJ1-2|once
TGTGCCAGCAGCGGAGCGGGGGTGACCTATGGCTACACCTTC
CASSGAGVTYGYTF
>TRBV30|.|TRBJ2-2|.
TGTGCCTGGAGTAAAAGTAGTATGTCCGGGGAGCTGTTTTTT
CAWSKSSMSGELFF